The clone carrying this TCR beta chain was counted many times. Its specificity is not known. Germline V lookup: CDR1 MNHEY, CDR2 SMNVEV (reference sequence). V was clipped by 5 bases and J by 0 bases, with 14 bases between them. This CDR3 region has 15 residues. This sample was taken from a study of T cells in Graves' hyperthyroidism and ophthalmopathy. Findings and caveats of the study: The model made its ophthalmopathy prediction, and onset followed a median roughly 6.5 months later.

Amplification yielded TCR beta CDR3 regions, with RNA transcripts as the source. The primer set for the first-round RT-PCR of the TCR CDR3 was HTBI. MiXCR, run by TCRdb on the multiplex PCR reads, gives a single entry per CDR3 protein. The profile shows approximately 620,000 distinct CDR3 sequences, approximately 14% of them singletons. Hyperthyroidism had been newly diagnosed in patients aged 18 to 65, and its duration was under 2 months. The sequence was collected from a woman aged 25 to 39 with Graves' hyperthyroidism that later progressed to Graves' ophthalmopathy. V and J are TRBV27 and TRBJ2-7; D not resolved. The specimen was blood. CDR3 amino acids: CASSPHWGSSYEQYF. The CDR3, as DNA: TGTGCCAGCAGTCCCCACTGGGGTAGCTCCTACGAGCAGTACTTC.